This T cell receptor beta chain was identified in a study of human T cells and chemical hapten exposure. Study findings and constraints: Because all patients had alopecia, their immune responses might differ from healthy ones.

Concerning this clonotype: Antigen unknown. The junction differs from germline at one of its ends, possibly a read error.

Time point defined: patch test 2, 6 weeks after DPC sensitization. This sample's treatment: therapeutic diphenylcyclopropenone sensitization with weekly scalp DPC. The CDR3 spans 10 residues. The germline V gene has CDR1 MRHNA and CDR2 SNTAGT. TCRdb itself ran the RACE reads through MiXCR, one entry per CDR3 protein. Among a few hundred thousand distinct CDR3 sequences, under 6.5% were seen once, and the ten largest hold 4.5% to 6%. The rearrangement joins TRBV6-4 to TRBJ2-7, with D uncertain. The receptor comes from a woman under 30 with alopecia areata. Some clones in this sample may be carry-over from other donors' samples. Sequences were derived from whole blood, sampled in connection with sensitization to the hapten diphenylcyclopropenone (DPC). CDR3 amino acids: CASRDYEQYF. For the CDR3, the DNA is TGTGCCAGCAGGGACTACGAGCAGTACTTC.